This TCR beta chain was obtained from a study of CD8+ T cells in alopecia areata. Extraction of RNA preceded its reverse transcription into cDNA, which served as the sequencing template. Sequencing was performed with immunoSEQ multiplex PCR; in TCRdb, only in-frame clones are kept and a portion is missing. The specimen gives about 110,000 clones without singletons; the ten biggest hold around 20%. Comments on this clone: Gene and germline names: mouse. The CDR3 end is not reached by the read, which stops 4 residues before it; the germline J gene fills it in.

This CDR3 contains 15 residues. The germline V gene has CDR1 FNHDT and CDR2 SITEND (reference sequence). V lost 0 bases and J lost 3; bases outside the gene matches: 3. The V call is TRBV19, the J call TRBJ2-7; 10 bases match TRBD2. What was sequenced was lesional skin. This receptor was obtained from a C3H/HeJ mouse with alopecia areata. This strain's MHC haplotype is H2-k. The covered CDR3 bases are TGTGCCAGCAGTATAGTTGGGACTGGGGACTAT. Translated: CASSIVGTGDY. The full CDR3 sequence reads CASSIVGTGDYEQYF.